These T cell receptor beta chains were read from a single sample in a study of blood T cells in healthy people across ages. TCRdb passed the 5' RACE reads through MiXCR, listing each CDR3 protein once. The data contain 1.5 million to 2 million distinct CDR3 sequences, 28% of them singletons. Sequencing used blood. The source of these receptors is a woman aged 25-40 years in good health. Each CDR3 is given with its conserved first and last residue. Each record gives: D gene, J gene, V gene, clone size, CDR3 protein, CDR3 DNA. D genes are given only for firm matches. Size tells how often a clone was seen (once, few, many) or the class of an expanded clone, and some rows leave it out.

d_gene: NA; j_gene: TRBJ1-6; v_gene: TRBV12-3/TRBV12-4; abundance: few; CDR3aa: CASSYQAKNSPLHF; CDR3nt: TGTGCCAGCAGTTACCAGGCCAAAAATTCACCCCTCCACTTT
d_gene: NA; j_gene: TRBJ1-1; v_gene: TRBV7-2; abundance: few; CDR3aa: CASSLVQGRVNTEAFF; CDR3nt: TGTGCCAGCAGCTTGGTACAGGGACGGGTGAACACTGAAGCTTTCTTT
d_gene: NA; j_gene: TRBJ1-6; v_gene: TRBV6-5; abundance: many; CDR3aa: CASSYRDNSPLHF; CDR3nt: TGTGCCAGCAGTTACAGGGATAATTCACCCCTCCACTTT
d_gene: NA; j_gene: TRBJ2-1; v_gene: TRBV6-2/TRBV6-3; abundance: NA; CDR3aa: CASSSALTSGVYNEQFF; CDR3nt: TGTGCCAGCAGTTCGGCGCTGACATCGGGGGTCTACAATGAGCAGTTCTTC
d_gene: NA; j_gene: TRBJ2-7; v_gene: TRBV10-3; abundance: NA; CDR3aa: CAIGGQPWGEQYF; CDR3nt: TGTGCCATCGGAGGACAGCCCTGGGGCGAGCAGTACTTC
d_gene: NA; j_gene: TRBJ2-3; v_gene: TRBV29-1; abundance: many; CDR3aa: CSGREQGLGDTQYF; CDR3nt: TGCAGCGGACGAGAGCAGGGGCTGGGAGATACGCAGTATTTT
d_gene: TRBD1; j_gene: TRBJ2-6; v_gene: TRBV11-2; abundance: NA; CDR3aa: CASSLGGARRQGPTTVLTF; CDR3nt: TGTGCCAGCAGCTTAGGCGGGGCTAGGAGACAGGGGCCGACAACCGTCCTGACTTTC
d_gene: NA; j_gene: TRBJ1-1; v_gene: TRBV7-3; abundance: NA; CDR3aa: CASSSQGRTGEAFF; CDR3nt: TGTGCCAGCAGCTCCCAGGGTAGAACCGGGGAAGCTTTCTTT
d_gene: NA; j_gene: TRBJ1-2; v_gene: TRBV9; abundance: few; CDR3aa: CASSAQTANYGYTF; CDR3nt: TGTGCCAGCAGCGCCCAGACAGCGAACTATGGCTACACCTTC
d_gene: TRBD1; j_gene: TRBJ2-5; v_gene: TRBV20-1; abundance: many; CDR3aa: CSASQTGTGYNLETQYF; CDR3nt: TGCAGTGCTAGCCAGACCGGGACAGGGTATAACCTAGAGACCCAGTACTTC
d_gene: TRBD2; j_gene: TRBJ2-3; v_gene: TRBV7-3; abundance: NA; CDR3aa: CASSPTSPTDTQYF; CDR3nt: TGTGCCAGCAGCCCGACTAGCCCCACAGATACGCAGTATTTT
d_gene: TRBD2; j_gene: TRBJ2-3; v_gene: TRBV2; abundance: NA; CDR3aa: CASSEVAGDSTDTQYF; CDR3nt: TGTGCCAGCAGTGAGGTAGCGGGAGACAGCACAGATACGCAGTATTTT
d_gene: NA; j_gene: TRBJ1-1; v_gene: TRBV5-6; abundance: NA; CDR3aa: CASSHCGTGGNTEAFF; CDR3nt: TGTGCCAGCAGTCATTGCGGCACAGGAGGGAACACTGAAGCTTTCTTT
d_gene: NA; j_gene: TRBJ2-1; v_gene: TRBV18; abundance: NA; CDR3aa: CASSPLSEIDEQFF; CDR3nt: TGTGCCAGCTCACCATTGTCTGAAATCGATGAGCAGTTCTTC
d_gene: NA; j_gene: TRBJ2-7; v_gene: TRBV9; abundance: many; CDR3aa: CASSDRDGREQYF; CDR3nt: TGTGCCAGCAGCGACCGGGACGGACGGGAGCAGTACTTC
d_gene: TRBD1; j_gene: TRBJ2-6; v_gene: TRBV4-1; abundance: many; CDR3aa: CASSPGTVSGANVLTF; CDR3nt: TGCGCCAGCAGCCCAGGGACAGTCTCTGGGGCCAACGTCCTGACTTTC
d_gene: NA; j_gene: TRBJ1-2; v_gene: TRBV28; abundance: NA; CDR3aa: CASSFKGYGYTF; CDR3nt: TGTGCCAGCAGTTTTAAGGGGTACGGCTACACCTTC
d_gene: NA; j_gene: TRBJ1-1; v_gene: TRBV24-1; abundance: once; CDR3aa: CATSDGGLQNTEAFF; CDR3nt: TGTGCCACCAGTGATGGGGGACTGCAGAACACTGAAGCTTTCTTT
d_gene: TRBD2; j_gene: TRBJ2-3; v_gene: TRBV6-5; abundance: many; CDR3aa: CASGRVVTDTQYF; CDR3nt: TGTGCCAGCGGGAGGGTCGTAACAGATACGCAGTATTTT
d_gene: NA; j_gene: TRBJ1-4; v_gene: TRBV7-9; abundance: few; CDR3aa: CASTKGRKNEKLFF; CDR3nt: TGTGCCAGCACAAAAGGGCGGAAAAATGAAAAACTGTTTTTT
d_gene: NA; j_gene: TRBJ2-2; v_gene: TRBV12-3/TRBV12-4; abundance: few; CDR3aa: CASSWGSGELFF; CDR3nt: TGTGCCAGCAGTTGGGGGTCCGGGGAGCTGTTTTTT
d_gene: NA; j_gene: TRBJ1-2; v_gene: TRBV10-2; abundance: NA; CDR3aa: CASSEDFGGYTF; CDR3nt: TGCGCCAGCAGTGAAGACTTCGGTGGCTACACCTTC
d_gene: NA; j_gene: TRBJ2-1; v_gene: TRBV4-1; abundance: NA; CDR3aa: CASSQPSSGTSGVNEQFF; CDR3nt: TGCGCCAGCAGCCAGCCATCCTCCGGGACATCGGGGGTAAATGAGCAGTTCTTC
d_gene: TRBD2; j_gene: TRBJ2-7; v_gene: TRBV11-2; abundance: many; CDR3aa: CASSLGVELAGKSSYEQYF; CDR3nt: TGTGCCAGCAGCTTAGGAGTGGAGCTAGCGGGGAAAAGCTCCTACGAGCAGTACTTC
d_gene: TRBD1; j_gene: TRBJ2-2; v_gene: TRBV27; abundance: NA; CDR3aa: CAGSLYGTGNTGELFF; CDR3nt: TGTGCCGGCAGCCTATACGGGACAGGGAACACCGGGGAGCTGTTTTTT
d_gene: NA; j_gene: TRBJ2-1; v_gene: TRBV7-2; abundance: NA; CDR3aa: CASSPAEGEQFF; CDR3nt: TGTGCCAGCAGCCCCGCCGAGGGTGAGCAGTTCTTC
d_gene: TRBD2; j_gene: TRBJ2-1; v_gene: TRBV10-3; abundance: many; CDR3aa: CAIRSSGGALDEQFF; CDR3nt: TGTGCCATCAGATCGAGCGGGGGGGCCCTGGATGAGCAGTTCTTC
d_gene: NA; j_gene: TRBJ1-2; v_gene: TRBV20-1; abundance: NA; CDR3aa: CSARPTGGGQGIFNYGYTF; CDR3nt: TGCAGTGCTAGACCGACTGGGGGGGGTCAGGGGATTTTTAACTATGGCTACACCTTC
d_gene: TRBD2; j_gene: TRBJ2-5; v_gene: TRBV10-2; abundance: many; CDR3aa: CASRGLAGFQETQYF; CDR3nt: TGCGCCAGCAGAGGACTAGCGGGGTTCCAAGAGACCCAGTACTTC
d_gene: NA; j_gene: TRBJ2-7; v_gene: TRBV5-5; abundance: many; CDR3aa: CASSFGSLTYEQYF; CDR3nt: TGTGCCAGCAGCTTTGGCAGCCTAACCTACGAGCAGTACTTC
d_gene: TRBD2; j_gene: TRBJ2-1; v_gene: TRBV7-2; abundance: NA; CDR3aa: CASSPSLAGKYNEQFF; CDR3nt: TGTGCCAGCAGCCCCAGTCTAGCGGGGAAATACAATGAGCAGTTCTTC
d_gene: NA; j_gene: TRBJ1-4; v_gene: TRBV5-1; abundance: few; CDR3aa: CASSLERPANNEKLFF; CDR3nt: TGCGCCAGCAGCTTGGAACGTCCGGCCAACAATGAAAAACTGTTTTTT
d_gene: NA; j_gene: TRBJ1-1; v_gene: TRBV5-1; abundance: NA; CDR3aa: CASSWVGRANTEAFF; CDR3nt: TGCGCCAGCAGCTGGGTGGGCAGGGCGAACACTGAAGCTTTCTTT
d_gene: TRBD1; j_gene: TRBJ2-7; v_gene: TRBV28; abundance: many; CDR3aa: CASSGRQGTYEQYF; CDR3nt: TGTGCCAGCAGTGGCAGACAGGGGACCTACGAGCAGTACTTC
d_gene: NA; j_gene: TRBJ1-1; v_gene: TRBV12-3/TRBV12-4; abundance: many; CDR3aa: CASSLVPENTEAFF; CDR3nt: TGTGCCAGCAGTTTAGTCCCCGAAAACACTGAAGCTTTCTTT
d_gene: NA; j_gene: TRBJ1-3; v_gene: TRBV10-3; abundance: NA; CDR3aa: CAISGPDSPSGNTIYF; CDR3nt: TGTGCCATCAGTGGGCCGGACTCCCCCTCTGGAAACACCATATATTTT
d_gene: NA; j_gene: TRBJ2-7; v_gene: TRBV7-9; abundance: many; CDR3aa: CASSPIGDEQYF; CDR3nt: TGTGCCAGCAGCCCCATCGGGGACGAGCAGTACTTC
d_gene: TRBD1; j_gene: TRBJ2-5; v_gene: TRBV18; abundance: NA; CDR3aa: CASSTGQGETQYF; CDR3nt: TGTGCCAGCTCAACGGGACAGGGAGAGACCCAGTACTTC
d_gene: NA; j_gene: TRBJ2-6; v_gene: TRBV14; abundance: few; CDR3aa: CASSQVGFLTGANVLTF; CDR3nt: TGTGCCAGCAGCCAAGTGGGTTTTTTAACTGGGGCCAACGTCCTGACTTTC
d_gene: NA; j_gene: TRBJ1-1; v_gene: TRBV7-6; abundance: many; CDR3aa: CASGRGVGTEAFF; CDR3nt: TGTGCCAGCGGACGGGGGGTAGGCACTGAAGCTTTCTTT
d_gene: NA; j_gene: TRBJ1-2; v_gene: TRBV3-1; abundance: NA; CDR3aa: CASSPKQNYGYTF; CDR3nt: TGTGCCAGCAGCCCCAAACAGAACTATGGCTACACCTTC
d_gene: TRBD2; j_gene: TRBJ2-5; v_gene: TRBV20-1; abundance: few; CDR3aa: CSARTRQETQYF; CDR3nt: TGCAGTGCCCGGACTAGGCAAGAGACCCAGTACTTC
d_gene: TRBD2; j_gene: TRBJ2-3; v_gene: TRBV20-1; abundance: NA; CDR3aa: CSARDLALAGGISTDTQYF; CDR3nt: TGCAGTGCTAGAGATTTAGCGCTAGCGGGGGGTATAAGCACAGATACGCAGTATTTT
d_gene: TRBD1; j_gene: TRBJ1-2; v_gene: TRBV12-3/TRBV12-4; abundance: NA; CDR3aa: CASSLKRGQGTYGYTF; CDR3nt: TGTGCCAGCAGTTTAAAACGAGGACAGGGTACCTATGGCTACACCTTC
d_gene: TRBD1; j_gene: TRBJ1-1; v_gene: TRBV6-6; abundance: NA; CDR3aa: CASSYSGTAGANTEAFF; CDR3nt: TGTGCCAGCAGTTACTCTGGGACAGCTGGGGCAAACACTGAAGCTTTCTTT
d_gene: NA; j_gene: TRBJ1-5; v_gene: TRBV20-1; abundance: NA; CDR3aa: CSARDSRAGDSNQPQHF; CDR3nt: TGCAGTGCTAGAGATTCCAGGGCGGGGGATAGCAATCAGCCCCAGCATTTT
d_gene: NA; j_gene: TRBJ1-2; v_gene: TRBV2; abundance: few; CDR3aa: CASSPGWGGSYGYTF; CDR3nt: TGTGCCAGCAGTCCAGGGTGGGGAGGGTCCTATGGCTACACCTTC
d_gene: NA; j_gene: TRBJ1-5; v_gene: TRBV6-2/TRBV6-3; abundance: few; CDR3aa: CASSYKSRNQPQHF; CDR3nt: TGTGCCAGCAGTTACAAGAGCAGGAATCAGCCCCAGCATTTT
d_gene: NA; j_gene: TRBJ1-1; v_gene: TRBV18; abundance: NA; CDR3aa: CASSQLTIMNTEAFF; CDR3nt: TGTGCCAGCTCACAATTGACGATTATGAACACTGAAGCTTTCTTT
d_gene: TRBD2; j_gene: TRBJ2-2; v_gene: TRBV29-1; abundance: few; CDR3aa: CSVRGTSVTGELFF; CDR3nt: TGCAGCGTCCGAGGGACTAGCGTGACCGGGGAGCTGTTTTTT
d_gene: NA; j_gene: TRBJ2-3; v_gene: TRBV5-1; abundance: NA; CDR3aa: CDSSFEGDTQYF; CDR3nt: TGCGACAGCAGCTTTGAAGGTGACACGCAGTATTTT
d_gene: TRBD1; j_gene: TRBJ1-2; v_gene: TRBV9; abundance: few; CDR3aa: CASSLQAGTEFRTGYTF; CDR3nt: TGTGCCAGCAGCCTTCAGGCCGGGACAGAGTTCAGGACTGGCTACACCTTC
d_gene: NA; j_gene: TRBJ2-5; v_gene: TRBV13; abundance: NA; CDR3aa: CASTPVSEETQYF; CDR3nt: TGTGCCAGCACCCCGGTTAGTGAAGAGACCCAGTACTTC
d_gene: NA; j_gene: TRBJ2-4; v_gene: TRBV27; abundance: NA; CDR3aa: CASSSRGLPGIGDYGKNIQYF; CDR3nt: TGTGCCAGCAGTTCCCGGGGGCTGCCGGGCATTGGGGATTATGGCAAAAACATTCAGTACTTC